This T cell receptor (beta chain) was recorded in a study of T cell repertoires in cytomegalovirus infection. V dropped 6 bases and J dropped 1 base, with 11 bases sitting between them. CDR1 and CDR2 (germline): SEHNR, FQNEAQ (reference sequence). The CDR3 is made up of 14 amino acids. Only a few counts were recorded for this clonotype. TCRdb reprocessed the reads with MiXCR, giving one entry per CDR3 protein. The sample includes about 310,000 distinct CDR3 sequences, under 20% seen only once; the top ten take around 12%. This TCR came from a human donor in good health (CMV status not recorded). Some clones in this sample may be carry-over from other donors' samples. This rearrangement joins TRBV7-9 to TRBJ2-3; the D is unclear. Sequenced material: PBMCs. The CDR3 sequence is CASSRDLRTDTQYF. The CDR3 DNA reads as TGTGCCAGCAGTAGAGATCTACGCACAGATACGCAGTATTTT.